The clone carrying this T cell receptor (beta chain) was picked up a small number of times. The antigen is undetermined. Via MiXCR, TCRdb re-called the 5' RACE reads, giving one row per CDR3 protein. Of about 160,000 distinct CDR3 sequences in the sample, less than 40% were seen once. This sample was included in a study of T-cell memory formation after mild COVID-19. The study, taken as a whole, reports: Second-wave clones peaking on day 37 lacked confirmed SARS-CoV-2 specificity. The study found balanced CD4/CD8 in clones contracting day 15 to 85 and a CD4+ lean in later expanders.

Germline CDR1 is LGHDT and CDR2 is YNNKEL (reference sequence). CDR3 length: 13 amino acids. The V gene lost 6 bases and the J gene lost 7 bases, with 12 bases spanning the gap. The rearrangement links TRBV3-1 to TRBJ2-2; D gene ambiguous. The material sequenced was PBMCs or a T cell subset sorted from them (not recorded which). The receptor comes from an adult woman who had mild COVID-19 (a few samples of this study predate the infection). Cell type and time point are not known. CDR3 loop: CASRLAPGGELFF. In DNA form, the CDR3 reads TGTGCCAGCAGACTCGCCCCCGGCGGGGAGCTGTTTTTT.